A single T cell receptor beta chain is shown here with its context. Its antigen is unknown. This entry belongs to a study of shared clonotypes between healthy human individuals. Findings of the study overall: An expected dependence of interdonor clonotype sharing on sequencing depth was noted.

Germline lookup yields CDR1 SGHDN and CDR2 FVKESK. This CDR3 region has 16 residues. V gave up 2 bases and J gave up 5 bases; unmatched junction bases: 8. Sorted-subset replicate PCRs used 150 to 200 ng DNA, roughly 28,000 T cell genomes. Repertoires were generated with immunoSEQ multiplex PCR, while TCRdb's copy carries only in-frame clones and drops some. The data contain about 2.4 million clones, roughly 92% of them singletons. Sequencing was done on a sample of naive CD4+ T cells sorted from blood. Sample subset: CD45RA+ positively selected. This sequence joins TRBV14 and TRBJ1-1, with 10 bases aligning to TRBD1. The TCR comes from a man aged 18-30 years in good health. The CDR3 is CASSQRLGQGRTEAFF. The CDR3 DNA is TGTGCCAGCAGCCAAAGGCTGGGACAGGGGAGGACTGAAGCTTTCTTT.